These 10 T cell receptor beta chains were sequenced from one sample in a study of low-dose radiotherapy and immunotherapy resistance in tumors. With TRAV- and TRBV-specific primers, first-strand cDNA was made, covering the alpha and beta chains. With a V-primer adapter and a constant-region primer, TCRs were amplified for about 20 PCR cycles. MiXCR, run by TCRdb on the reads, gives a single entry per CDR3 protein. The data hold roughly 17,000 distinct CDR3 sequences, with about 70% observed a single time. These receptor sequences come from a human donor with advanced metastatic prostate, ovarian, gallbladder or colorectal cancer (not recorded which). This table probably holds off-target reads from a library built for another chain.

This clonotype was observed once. The CDR3 DNA reads TGCGCCAGCACCGGGACGGATTCCTACGAGCAGTACTTC. As protein: CASTGTDSYEQYF. V and J are TRBV5-1 and TRBJ2-7; perhaps D is TRBD1 or TRBD2 (5 bases each). The V gene's germline CDR1 is SGHRS and CDR2 YFSETQ. The V and J ends lost 6 bases and 1 base respectively, with 11 bases between them. This CDR3 region has 13 residues.

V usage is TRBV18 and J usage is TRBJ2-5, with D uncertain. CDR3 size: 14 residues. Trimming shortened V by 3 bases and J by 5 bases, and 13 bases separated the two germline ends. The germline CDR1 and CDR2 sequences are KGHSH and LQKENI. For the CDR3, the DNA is TGTGCCAGCTCACCTCCCCAGGCGCGGGAGACCCAGTACTTC. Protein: CASSPPQARETQYF.

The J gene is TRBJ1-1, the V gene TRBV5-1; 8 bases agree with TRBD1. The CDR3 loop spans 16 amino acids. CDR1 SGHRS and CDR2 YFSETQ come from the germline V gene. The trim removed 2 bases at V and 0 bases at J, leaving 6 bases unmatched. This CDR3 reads CASSFTQGGVNTEAFF. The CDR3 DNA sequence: TGCGCCAGCAGCTTCACACAGGGGGGAGTGAACACTGAAGCTTTCTTT.

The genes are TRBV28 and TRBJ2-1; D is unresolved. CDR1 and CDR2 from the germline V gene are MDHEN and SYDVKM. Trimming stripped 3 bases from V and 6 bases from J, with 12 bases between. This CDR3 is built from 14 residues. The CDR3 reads CASSFPPPSNEQFF. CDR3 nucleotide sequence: TGTGCCAGCAGTTTCCCACCCCCGTCCAATGAGCAGTTCTTC.

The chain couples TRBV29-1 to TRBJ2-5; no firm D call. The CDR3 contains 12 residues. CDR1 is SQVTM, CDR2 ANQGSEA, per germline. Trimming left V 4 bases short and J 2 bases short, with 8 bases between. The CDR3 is CSVVVGQETQYF. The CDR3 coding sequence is TGCAGCGTTGTCGTCGGACAAGAGACCCAGTACTTC.

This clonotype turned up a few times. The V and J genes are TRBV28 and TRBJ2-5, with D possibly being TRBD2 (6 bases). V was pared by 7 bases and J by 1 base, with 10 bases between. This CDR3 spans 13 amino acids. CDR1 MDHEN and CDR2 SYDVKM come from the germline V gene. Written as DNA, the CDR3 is TGTGCCAGCACCGCGGGAACCCAAGAGACCCAGTACTTC. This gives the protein CASTAGTQETQYF.

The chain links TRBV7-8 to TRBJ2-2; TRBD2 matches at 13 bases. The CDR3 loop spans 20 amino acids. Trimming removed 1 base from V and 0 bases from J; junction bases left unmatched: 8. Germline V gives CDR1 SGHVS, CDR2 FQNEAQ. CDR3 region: CASSLVLRLAGGTNTGELFF. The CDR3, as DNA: TGTGCCAGCAGCTTAGTTTTAAGACTAGCGGGAGGTACGAACACCGGGGAGCTGTTTTTT.

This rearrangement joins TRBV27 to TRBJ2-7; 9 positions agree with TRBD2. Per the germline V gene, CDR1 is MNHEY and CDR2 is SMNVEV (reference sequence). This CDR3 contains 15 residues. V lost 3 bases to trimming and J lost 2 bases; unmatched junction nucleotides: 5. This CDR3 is CASSFGGRATYEQYF. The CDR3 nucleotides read TGTGCCAGCAGTTTCGGCGGGAGGGCGACCTACGAGCAGTACTTC.

In DNA form, the CDR3 reads TGTGCCAGCAGCGTAAATGGACTCTTAGATGCGTATTTT. Amino acid sequence: CASSVNGLLDAYF. This chain joins TRBV9 and TRBJ2-3; D is perhaps TRBD2 (5 bases). V was cut by 1 base and J by 14 bases, with 17 bases left in between. Looked up from germline, CDR1 is SGDLS and CDR2 is YYNGEE. This CDR3 comprises 13 residues.

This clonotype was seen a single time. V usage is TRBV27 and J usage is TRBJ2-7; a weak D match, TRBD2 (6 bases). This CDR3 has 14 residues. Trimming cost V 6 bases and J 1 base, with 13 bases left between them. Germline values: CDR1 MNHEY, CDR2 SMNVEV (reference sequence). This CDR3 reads CASRPAGGSYEQYF. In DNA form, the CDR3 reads TGTGCCAGCAGGCCCGCCGGGGGATCCTACGAGCAGTACTTC.